Detailed here is one T cell receptor (beta chain). This clone occurred a few times. Its target antigen remains unknown. Base qualities were left out, and no much larger clone turns up one base away. This entry belongs to a study of shared clonotypes between healthy human individuals (TCRdb year 2020). Concerning the study at large: The cohort included a few men and a couple of women between 18 and 49 years of age. To increase sequencing depth and limit assay-specific biases, different laboratories used diverse techniques to prepare libraries and sequence TCR repertoires. Between about 0.9 and 9 billion PBMCs per donor were obtained by leukapheresis. Per donor, three plates each were used for CD4 naive and CD4 memory, two for CD8 naive, and one for CD8 memory. The study deeply sequenced blood TCR repertoires of roughly five healthy adults to estimate repertoire size and the extent of clonotype sharing between individuals. The full study reports these points: Higher generation probabilities were observed for clonotypes shared by all four sorted-subset donors than for non-shared clonotypes. Larger estimated clonotype richness was generally found for naive subsets than for memory subsets. When several donors were compared, the shared fraction of clonotypes was about 5% for naive CD4, roughly 3.3% for naive CD8, more than 2% for memory CD4, and less than 0.45% for memory CD8. Rarefaction of sorted-subset datasets indicated incomplete sequencing despite the large sequencing depth. Sampling was restricted to blood, and TCR repertoires in tissues likely differ from the TCR repertoires found in blood. Pairwise subsampling led to the expectation that sequencing depth would affect the degree of clonotype sharing among donors. Because the study included a small number of donors, the genetic and exposure-history diversity represented was limited.

The donors were healthy, HIV-negative adults with no recently reported acute infections or vaccinations. Every donor was a Caucasian adult residing in Nashville, Tennessee, USA. CD4+ T cells were enriched through magnetic negative selection, after which naive cells were positively selected on CD45RA and the remaining negative fraction served as the memory subset. Blood was obtained by leukapheresis, after which PBMCs were separated by Ficoll-Histopaque density gradient centrifugation and cryopreserved in liquid nitrogen vapor phase. Analytical flow cytometry was used to check the purity and quantity of every magnetically sorted T cell population. Each sorted fraction had its genomic DNA isolated and then quantified by UV absorbance on a Nanodrop 2000c. Using the deep immunoSEQ assay, multiplex PCR amplified TCR CDR3 regions from genomic DNA. Genomic DNA extracted from each cell subset was distributed evenly over all wells of several immunoSEQ 96-well plates, and each plate served as one replicate. For sorted subsets, 150 to 200 ng genomic DNA, equal to tens of thousands of T cell genomes, was loaded into each replicate PCR. Purified libraries were quantified with a Qubit 3.0 fluorometer, sized on a Bioanalyzer 2100, and re-quantified with the KAPA Library Quantification kit. Every immunoSEQ 96-well plate was sequenced on a separate single-read 150-cycle Illumina NextSeq 550 flow cell. Processing in the source paper ran as follows. Because the immunoSEQ output held only junctional sequences and lacked quality scores, the filtering could not match the filtering applied to full-length reads. To assign V/J genes and CDR3, sequences were annotated against IMGT germline references using PyIR, a Python wrapper for IgBLAST v1.9. Reads with weak V/J assignments (E-value above 1e-6), missing CDR3, stop codons, out-of-frame junctions, or ambiguous translated residues were removed. V3J clonotypes were defined by identical inferred V gene, J gene, and CDR3 amino acid sequence. Percentage overlap between repertoires was computed as shared unique clonotypes divided by the size of the smaller repertoire. Richness of each repertoire was evaluated using RTK rarefaction, the Chao1 estimator, and Recon v2.1 estimates of unobserved clonotypes. OLGA was used to compute generation probabilities for all TCRbeta clonotypes that the gDNA method yielded from a few donors. TCRdb mirrors the immuneACCESS table, restricted to in-frame sequences. Some clones are absent from its copies; in checked studies, under half trace to an unresolved V gene, and the reason for the others is unknown. V, J and clone size reflect that table, while D and trimming were determined from the DNA. The sample table shows 850,000 to 1,200,000 clones, and around 75% are seen once. Approximately 1.5% of the sample goes to the ten largest clones.

The CDR3 contains 15 residues, cysteine and phenylalanine counted. CDR3 DNA only is kept here, 45 bases in frame from base 1. Trimming leaves V shorter by 5 bases and J shorter by 2 bases, with the junction holding 7 bases beyond the gene matches. The germline V gene specifies SGHNT as CDR1 and YENEEA as CDR2. The sequence was obtained from a young man in good health. The source material was memory CD4+ T cells sorted from blood. The cell subset or site label of this sample denotes: CD45RA-negative fraction. The V and J segments used are TRBV11-3 and TRBJ2-3; 7 middle bases align to TRBD2. The nucleotide sequence reads as follows: TGTGCCAGCAGCCCGGGGGGTTCATCCACAGATACGCAGTATTTT. Its protein is CASSPGGSSTDTQYF.